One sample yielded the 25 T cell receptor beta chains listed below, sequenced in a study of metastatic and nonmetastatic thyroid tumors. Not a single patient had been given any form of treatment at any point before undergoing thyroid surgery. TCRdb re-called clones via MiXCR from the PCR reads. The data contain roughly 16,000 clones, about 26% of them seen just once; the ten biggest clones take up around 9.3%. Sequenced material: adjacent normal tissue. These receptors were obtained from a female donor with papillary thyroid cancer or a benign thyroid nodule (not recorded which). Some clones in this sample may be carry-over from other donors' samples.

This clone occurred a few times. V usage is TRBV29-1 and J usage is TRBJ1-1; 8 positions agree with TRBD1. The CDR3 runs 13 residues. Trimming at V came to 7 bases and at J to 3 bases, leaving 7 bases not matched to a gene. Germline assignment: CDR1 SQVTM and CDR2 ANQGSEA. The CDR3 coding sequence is TGCAGCGCAAACAGGGGGAAGGACACTGAAGCTTTCTTT. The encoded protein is CSANRGKDTEAFF.

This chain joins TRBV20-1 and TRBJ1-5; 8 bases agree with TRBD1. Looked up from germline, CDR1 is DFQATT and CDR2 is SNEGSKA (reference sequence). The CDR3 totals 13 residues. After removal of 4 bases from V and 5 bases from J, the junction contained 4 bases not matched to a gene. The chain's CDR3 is CSATDRAHQPQHF. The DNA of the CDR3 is TGCAGTGCTACGGACAGGGCACATCAGCCCCAGCATTTT.

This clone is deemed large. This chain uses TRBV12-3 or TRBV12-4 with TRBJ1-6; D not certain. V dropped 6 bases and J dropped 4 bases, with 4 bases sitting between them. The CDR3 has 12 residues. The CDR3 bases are TGTGCCAGCAGCCATTATAATTCACCCCTCCACTTT. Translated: CASSHYNSPLHF.

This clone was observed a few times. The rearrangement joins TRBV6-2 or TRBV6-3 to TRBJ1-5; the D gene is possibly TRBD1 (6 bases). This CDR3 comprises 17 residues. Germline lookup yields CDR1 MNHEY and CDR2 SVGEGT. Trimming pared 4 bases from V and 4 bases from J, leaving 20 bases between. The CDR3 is CASSSPGGGSGNQPQHF. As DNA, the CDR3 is TGTGCCAGCAGTTCTCCGGGGGGCGGGAGCGGTAATCAGCCCCAGCATTTT.

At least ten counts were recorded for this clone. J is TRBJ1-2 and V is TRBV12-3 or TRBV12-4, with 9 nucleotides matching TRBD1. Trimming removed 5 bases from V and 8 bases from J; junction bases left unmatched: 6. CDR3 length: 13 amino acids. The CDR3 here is CASSLGTGSGYTF. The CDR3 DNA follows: TGTGCCAGCAGTCTCGGGACAGGGTCCGGCTACACCTTC.

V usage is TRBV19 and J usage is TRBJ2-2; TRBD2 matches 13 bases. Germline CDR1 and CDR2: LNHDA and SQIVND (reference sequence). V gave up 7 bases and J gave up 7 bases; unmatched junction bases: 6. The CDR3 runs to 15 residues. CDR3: CASTRLAGGNGELFF. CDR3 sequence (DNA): TGTGCCAGTACCAGACTAGCGGGAGGTAACGGGGAGCTGTTTTTT.

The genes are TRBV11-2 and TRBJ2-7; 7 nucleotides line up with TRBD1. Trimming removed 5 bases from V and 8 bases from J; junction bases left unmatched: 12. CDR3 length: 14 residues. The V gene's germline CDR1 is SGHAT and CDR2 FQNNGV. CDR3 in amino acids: CASSQGQILFQQYF. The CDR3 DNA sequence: TGTGCCAGCAGCCAGGGACAGATACTTTTTCAGCAGTACTTC. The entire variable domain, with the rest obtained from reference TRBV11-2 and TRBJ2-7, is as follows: EAGVAQSPRYKIIEKRQSVAFWCNPISGHATLYWYQQILGQGPKLLIQFQNNGVVDDSQLPKDRFSAERLKGVDSTLKIQPAKLEDSAVYLCASSQGQILFQQYFGPGTRLTVT.

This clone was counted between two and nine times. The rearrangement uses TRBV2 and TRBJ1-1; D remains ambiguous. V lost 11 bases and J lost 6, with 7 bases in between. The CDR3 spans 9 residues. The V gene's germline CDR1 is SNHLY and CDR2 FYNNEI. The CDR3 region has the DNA TGTGCCGTCGGAGCTGAAGCTTTCTTT. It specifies CAVGAEAFF.

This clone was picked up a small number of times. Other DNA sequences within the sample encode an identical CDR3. The CDR3 protein is CSAAGAGAEAQFF. In DNA form, the CDR3 reads TGCAGTGCCGCCGGGGCAGGGGCCGAGGCACAGTTCTTC. The chain employs TRBV20-1 and TRBJ2-1; possible D gene TRBD1, 6 bases. The V and J ends lost 6 bases and 13 bases respectively, with 22 bases between them. This CDR3 is 13 amino acids long. Germline-derived CDR1 and CDR2 are DFQATT and SNEGSKA (reference sequence).

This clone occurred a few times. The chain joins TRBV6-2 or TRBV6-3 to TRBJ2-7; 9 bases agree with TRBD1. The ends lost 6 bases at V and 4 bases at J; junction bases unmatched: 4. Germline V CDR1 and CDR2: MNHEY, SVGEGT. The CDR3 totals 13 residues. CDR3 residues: CASRWTGVYEQYF. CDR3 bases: TGTGCCAGCAGGTGGACAGGGGTGTACGAGCAGTACTTC.

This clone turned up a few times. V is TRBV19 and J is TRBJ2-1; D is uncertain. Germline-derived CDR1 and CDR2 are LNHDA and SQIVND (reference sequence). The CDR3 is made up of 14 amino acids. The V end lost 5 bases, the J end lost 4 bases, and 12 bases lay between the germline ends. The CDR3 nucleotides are TGTGCCAGTAGTCTGGCGACATTTTACAATGAGCAGTTCTTC. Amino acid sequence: CASSLATFYNEQFF.

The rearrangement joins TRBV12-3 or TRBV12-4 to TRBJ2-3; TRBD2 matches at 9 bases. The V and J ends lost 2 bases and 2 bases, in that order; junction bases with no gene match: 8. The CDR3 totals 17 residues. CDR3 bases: TGTGCCAGCAGTTTATTGACTAGCGGCACTCTCACAGATACGCAGTATTTT. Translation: CASSLLTSGTLTDTQYF.

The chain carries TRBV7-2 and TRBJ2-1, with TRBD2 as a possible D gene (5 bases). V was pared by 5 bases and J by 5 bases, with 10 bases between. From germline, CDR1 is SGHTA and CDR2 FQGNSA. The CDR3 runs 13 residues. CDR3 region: CASSPDYNNEQFF. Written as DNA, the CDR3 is TGTGCCAGCAGCCCTGACTACAACAATGAGCAGTTCTTC.

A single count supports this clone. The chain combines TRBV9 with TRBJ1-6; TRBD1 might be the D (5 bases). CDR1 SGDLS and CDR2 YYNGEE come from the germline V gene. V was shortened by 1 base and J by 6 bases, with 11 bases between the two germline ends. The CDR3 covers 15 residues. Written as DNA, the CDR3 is TGTGCCAGCAGCGTACAAGGGACCGTTAATTCACCCCTCCACTTT. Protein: CASSVQGTVNSPLHF. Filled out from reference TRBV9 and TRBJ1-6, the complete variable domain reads DSGVTQTPKHLITATGQRVTLRCSPRSGDLSVYWYQQSLDQGLQFLIQYYNGEERAKGNILERFSAQQFPDLHSELNLSSLELGDSALYFCASSVQGTVNSPLHFGNGTRLTVT.

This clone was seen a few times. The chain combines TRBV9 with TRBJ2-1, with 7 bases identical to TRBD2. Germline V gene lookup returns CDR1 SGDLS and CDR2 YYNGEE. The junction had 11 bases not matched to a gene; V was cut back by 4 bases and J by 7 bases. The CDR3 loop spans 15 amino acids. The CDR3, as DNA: TGTGCCAGCAGCTCCCTTGCGGGAGTCGGGAATGAGCAGTTCTTC. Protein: CASSSLAGVGNEQFF.

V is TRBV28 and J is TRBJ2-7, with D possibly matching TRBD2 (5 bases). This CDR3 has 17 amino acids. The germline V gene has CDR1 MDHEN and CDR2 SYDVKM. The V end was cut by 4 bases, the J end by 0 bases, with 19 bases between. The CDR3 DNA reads TGTGCCAGCAGTTCCCACGAGGGCGGACGGAGCTCCTACGAGCAGTACGTC. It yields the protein CASSSHEGGRSSYEQYV.

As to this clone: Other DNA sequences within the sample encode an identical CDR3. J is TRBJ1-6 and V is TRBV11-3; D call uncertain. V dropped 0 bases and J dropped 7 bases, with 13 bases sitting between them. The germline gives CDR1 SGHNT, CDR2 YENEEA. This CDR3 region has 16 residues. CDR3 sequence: CASSLDAPGRNSPLHF. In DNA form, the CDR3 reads TGTGCCAGCAGCTTAGATGCCCCAGGTCGGAATTCACCCCTCCACTTT.

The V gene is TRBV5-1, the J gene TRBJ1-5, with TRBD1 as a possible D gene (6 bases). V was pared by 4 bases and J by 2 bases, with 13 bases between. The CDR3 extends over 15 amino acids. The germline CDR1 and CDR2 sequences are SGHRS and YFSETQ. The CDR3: CASSRTGWGNQPQHF. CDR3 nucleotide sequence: TGCGCCAGCAGCCGCACAGGGTGGGGCAATCAGCCCCAGCATTTT.

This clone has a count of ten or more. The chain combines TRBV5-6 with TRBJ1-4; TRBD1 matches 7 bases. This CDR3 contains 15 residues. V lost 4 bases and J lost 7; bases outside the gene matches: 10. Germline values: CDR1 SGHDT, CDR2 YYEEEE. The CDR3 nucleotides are TGTGCCAGCAGCGTAACAGGGGTATTCGGTGAAAAACTGTTTTTT. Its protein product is CASSVTGVFGEKLFF.

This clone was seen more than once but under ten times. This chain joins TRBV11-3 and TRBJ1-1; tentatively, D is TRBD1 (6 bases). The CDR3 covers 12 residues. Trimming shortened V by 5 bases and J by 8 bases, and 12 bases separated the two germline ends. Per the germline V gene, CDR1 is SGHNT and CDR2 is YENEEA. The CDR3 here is CASSARTGEAFF. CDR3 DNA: TGTGCCAGCAGCGCCCGAACAGGGGAAGCTTTCTTT.

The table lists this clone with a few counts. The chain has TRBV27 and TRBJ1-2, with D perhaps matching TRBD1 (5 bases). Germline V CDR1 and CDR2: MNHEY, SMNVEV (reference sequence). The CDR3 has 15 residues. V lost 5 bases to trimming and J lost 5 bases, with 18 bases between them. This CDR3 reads CASSPGRDWPYGYTF. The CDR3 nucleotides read TGTGCCAGCAGTCCGGGGAGGGACTGGCCGTATGGCTACACCTTC.

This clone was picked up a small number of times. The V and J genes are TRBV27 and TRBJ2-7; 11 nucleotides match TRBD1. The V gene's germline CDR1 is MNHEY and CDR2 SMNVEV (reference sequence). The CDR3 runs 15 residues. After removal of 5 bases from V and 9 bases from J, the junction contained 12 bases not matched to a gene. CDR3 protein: CASSPFGTGGGRQYF. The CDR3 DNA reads TGTGCCAGCAGTCCCTTCGGGACAGGGGGAGGTCGGCAGTACTTC.

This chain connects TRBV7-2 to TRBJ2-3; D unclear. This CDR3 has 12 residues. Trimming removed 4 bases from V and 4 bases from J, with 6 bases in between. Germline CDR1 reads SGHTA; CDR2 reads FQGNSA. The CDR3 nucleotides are TGTGCCAGCAGCTCCCTCCCAGATACGCAGTATTTT. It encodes CASSSLPDTQYF.

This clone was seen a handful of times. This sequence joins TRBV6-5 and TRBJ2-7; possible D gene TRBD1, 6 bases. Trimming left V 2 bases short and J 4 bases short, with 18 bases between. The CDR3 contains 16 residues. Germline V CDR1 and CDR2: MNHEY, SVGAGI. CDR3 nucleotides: TGTGCCAGCAGTTACAGGACAGTGGCAATCCTGTACGAGCAGTACTTC. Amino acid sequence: CASSYRTVAILYEQYF.

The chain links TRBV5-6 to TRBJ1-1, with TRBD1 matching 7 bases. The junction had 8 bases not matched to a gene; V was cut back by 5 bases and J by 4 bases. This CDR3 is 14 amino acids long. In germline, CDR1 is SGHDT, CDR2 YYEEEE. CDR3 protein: CASSRRDRPTEAFF. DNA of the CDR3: TGTGCCAGCAGTCGCCGGGACAGACCCACTGAAGCTTTCTTT.